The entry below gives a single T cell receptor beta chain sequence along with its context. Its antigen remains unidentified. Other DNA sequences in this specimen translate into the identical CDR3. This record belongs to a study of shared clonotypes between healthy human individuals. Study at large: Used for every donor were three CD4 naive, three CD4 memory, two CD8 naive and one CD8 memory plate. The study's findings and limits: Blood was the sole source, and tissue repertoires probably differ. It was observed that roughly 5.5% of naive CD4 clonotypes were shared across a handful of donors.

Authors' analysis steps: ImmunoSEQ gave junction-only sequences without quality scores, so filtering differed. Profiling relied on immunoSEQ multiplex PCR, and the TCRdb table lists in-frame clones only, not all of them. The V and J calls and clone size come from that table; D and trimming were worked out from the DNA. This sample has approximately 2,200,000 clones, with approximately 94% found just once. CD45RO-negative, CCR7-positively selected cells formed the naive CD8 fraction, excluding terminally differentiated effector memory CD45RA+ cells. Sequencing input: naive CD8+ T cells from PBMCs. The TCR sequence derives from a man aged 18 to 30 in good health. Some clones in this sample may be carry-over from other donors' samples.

The chain's CDR3 is CASSLGLLTGELFF. DNA for the CDR3: TGTGCCAGCAGCTTAGGACTTCTCACCGGGGAGCTGTTTTTT. The chain employs TRBV13 and TRBJ2-2; D gene unclear. V lost 0 bases, J lost 4 bases, and 6 bases lay in between. CDR1 is PRHDT, CDR2 FYEKMQ, per germline (reference sequence). The CDR3 loop spans 14 amino acids.